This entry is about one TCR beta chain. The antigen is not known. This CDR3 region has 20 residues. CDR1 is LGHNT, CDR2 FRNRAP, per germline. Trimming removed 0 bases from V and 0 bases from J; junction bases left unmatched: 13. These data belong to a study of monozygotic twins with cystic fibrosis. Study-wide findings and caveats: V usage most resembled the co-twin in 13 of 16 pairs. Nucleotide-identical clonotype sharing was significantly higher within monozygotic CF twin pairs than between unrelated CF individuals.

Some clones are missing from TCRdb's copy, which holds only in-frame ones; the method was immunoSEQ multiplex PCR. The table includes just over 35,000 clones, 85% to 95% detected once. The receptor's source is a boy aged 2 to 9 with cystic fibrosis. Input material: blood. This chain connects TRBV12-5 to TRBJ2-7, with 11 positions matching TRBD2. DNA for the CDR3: TGTGCTAGTGGTTTGGTAAAGGGGGCTAGCGGGGGGCCCAGCTCCTACGAGCAGTACTTC. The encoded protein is CASGLVKGASGGPSSYEQYF.